This T cell receptor beta chain was identified during a study of response to subunit inactivated influenza vaccine. Study outcomes and limitations: The authors suggested that few new T cells are recruited per seasonal influenza vaccination.

This clonotype showed up just a few times. The antigen is not known. This CDR3 is 12 amino acids long. V was shortened by 4 bases and J by 4 bases, with 8 bases between the two germline ends. Germline V CDR1 and CDR2: SGHAT, FQNNGV. TCRdb re-derived calls from the RT-PCR reads in MiXCR, one entry per CDR3 protein. The table has roughly 700,000 distinct CDR3 sequences, roughly 13% seen once; the top ten hold 6% to 8%. This rearrangement joins TRBV11-2 to TRBJ2-7; D is uncertain. The TCR comes from a man aged 50-59 years who received an inactivated influenza vaccine. Material: PBMCs from blood, obtained less than 15 days before vaccination. The CDR3 nucleotides read TGTGCCAGCAGCTACCAGGCTTACGAGCAGTACTTC. Its protein is CASSYQAYEQYF.